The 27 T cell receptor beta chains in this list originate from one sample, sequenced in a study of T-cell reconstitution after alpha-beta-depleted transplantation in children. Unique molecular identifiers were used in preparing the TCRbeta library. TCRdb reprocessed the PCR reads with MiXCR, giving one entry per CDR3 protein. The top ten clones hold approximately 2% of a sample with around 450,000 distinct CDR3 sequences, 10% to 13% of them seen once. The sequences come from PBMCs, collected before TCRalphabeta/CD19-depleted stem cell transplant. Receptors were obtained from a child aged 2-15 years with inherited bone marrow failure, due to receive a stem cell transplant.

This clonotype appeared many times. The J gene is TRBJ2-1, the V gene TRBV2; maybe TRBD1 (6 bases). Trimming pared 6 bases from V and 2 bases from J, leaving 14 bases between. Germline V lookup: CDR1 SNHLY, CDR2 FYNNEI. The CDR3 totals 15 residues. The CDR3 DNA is TGTGCCAGCAGATTACCCGGGACAACCTACAATGAGCAGTTCTTC. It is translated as CASRLPGTTYNEQFF. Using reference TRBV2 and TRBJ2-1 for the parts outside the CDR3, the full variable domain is EPEVTQTPSHQVTQMGQEVILRCVPISNHLYFYWYRQILGQKVEFLVSFYNNEISEKSEIFDDQFSVERPDGSNFTLKIRSTKLEDSAMYFCASRLPGTTYNEQFFGPGTRLTVL.

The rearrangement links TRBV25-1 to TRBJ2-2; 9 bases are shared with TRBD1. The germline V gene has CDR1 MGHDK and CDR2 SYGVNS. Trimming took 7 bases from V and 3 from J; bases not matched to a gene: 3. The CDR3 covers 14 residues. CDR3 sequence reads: CASTRTGDTGELFF. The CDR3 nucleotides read TGTGCCAGCACACGGACAGGGGACACCGGGGAGCTGTTTTTT.

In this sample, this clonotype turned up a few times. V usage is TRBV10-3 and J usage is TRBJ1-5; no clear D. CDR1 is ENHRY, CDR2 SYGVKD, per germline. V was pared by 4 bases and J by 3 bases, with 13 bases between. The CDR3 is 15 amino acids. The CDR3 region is CAISAAQTFNQPQHF. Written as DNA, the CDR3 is TGTGCCATCAGTGCGGCACAAACCTTCAATCAGCCCCAGCATTTT.

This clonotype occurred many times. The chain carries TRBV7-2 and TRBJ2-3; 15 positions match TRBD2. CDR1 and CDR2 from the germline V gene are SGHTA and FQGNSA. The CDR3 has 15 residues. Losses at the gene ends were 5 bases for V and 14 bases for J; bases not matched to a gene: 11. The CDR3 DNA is TGTGCCAGCAGCCCCGGACTAGCGGGAGGGGGCTTAAGGTATTTT. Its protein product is CASSPGLAGGGLRYF.

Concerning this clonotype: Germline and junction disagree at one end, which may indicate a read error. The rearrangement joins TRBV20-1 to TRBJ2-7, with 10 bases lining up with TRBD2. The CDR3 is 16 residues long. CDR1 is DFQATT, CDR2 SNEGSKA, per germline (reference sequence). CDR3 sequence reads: CCARAVGLAGVGEQYF. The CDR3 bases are TGCTGTGCTAGAGCGGTAGGTCTAGCGGGAGTGGGCGAGCAGTACTTC.

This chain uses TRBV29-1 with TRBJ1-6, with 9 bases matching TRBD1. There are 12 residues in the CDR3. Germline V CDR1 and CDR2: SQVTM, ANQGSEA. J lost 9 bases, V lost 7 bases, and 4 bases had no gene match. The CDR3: CSAGTGSSPLHF. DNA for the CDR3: TGCAGCGCCGGGACAGGGTCTTCACCCCTCCACTTT.

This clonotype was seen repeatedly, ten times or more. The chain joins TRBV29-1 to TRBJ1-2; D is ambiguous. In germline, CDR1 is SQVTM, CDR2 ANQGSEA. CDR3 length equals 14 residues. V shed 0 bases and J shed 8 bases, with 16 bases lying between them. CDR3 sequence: CSVEDRLEKAGYTF. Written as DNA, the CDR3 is TGCAGCGTTGAAGATCGGCTGGAGAAGGCCGGCTACACCTTC.

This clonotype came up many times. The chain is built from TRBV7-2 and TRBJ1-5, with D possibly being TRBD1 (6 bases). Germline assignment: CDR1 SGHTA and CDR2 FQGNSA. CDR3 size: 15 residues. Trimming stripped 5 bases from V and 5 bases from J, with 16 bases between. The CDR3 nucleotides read TGTGCCAGCAGCGTTGGGGCAACAGGGTATCAGCCCCAGCATTTT. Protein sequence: CASSVGATGYQPQHF. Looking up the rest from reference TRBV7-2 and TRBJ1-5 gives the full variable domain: GAGVSQSPSNKVTEKGKDVELRCDPISGHTALYWYRQSLGQGLEFLIYFQGNSAPDKSGLPSDRFSAERTGGSVSTLTIQRTQQEDSAVYLCASSVGATGYQPQHFGDGTRLSIL.

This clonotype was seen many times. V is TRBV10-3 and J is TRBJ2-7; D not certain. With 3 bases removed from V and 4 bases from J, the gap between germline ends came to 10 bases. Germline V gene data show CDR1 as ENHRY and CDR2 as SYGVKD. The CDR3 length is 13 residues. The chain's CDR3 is CAISDSMSYEQYF. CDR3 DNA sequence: TGTGCCATCAGTGATTCCATGTCTTACGAGCAGTACTTC.

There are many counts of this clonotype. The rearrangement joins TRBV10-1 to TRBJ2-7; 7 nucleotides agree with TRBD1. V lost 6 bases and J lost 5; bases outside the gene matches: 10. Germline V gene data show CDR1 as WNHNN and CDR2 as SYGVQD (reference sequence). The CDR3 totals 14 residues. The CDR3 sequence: CASSGTDAIHEQYF. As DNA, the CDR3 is TGCGCCAGCAGCGGGACAGACGCAATCCACGAGCAGTACTTC.

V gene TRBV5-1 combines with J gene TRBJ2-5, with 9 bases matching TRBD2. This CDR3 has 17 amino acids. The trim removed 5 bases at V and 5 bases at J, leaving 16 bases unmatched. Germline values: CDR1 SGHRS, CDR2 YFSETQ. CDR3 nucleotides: TGCGCCAGCAGTACCGGCGTCTGGCGGGAGGGCCTGGAGACCCAGTACTTC. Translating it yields CASSTGVWREGLETQYF.

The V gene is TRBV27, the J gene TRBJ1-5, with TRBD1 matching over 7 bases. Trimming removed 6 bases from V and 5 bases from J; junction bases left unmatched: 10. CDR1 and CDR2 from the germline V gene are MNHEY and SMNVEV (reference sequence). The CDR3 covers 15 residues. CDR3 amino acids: CASRPGQERYQPQHF. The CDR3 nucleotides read TGTGCCAGCAGACCCGGACAGGAACGTTATCAGCCCCAGCATTTT.

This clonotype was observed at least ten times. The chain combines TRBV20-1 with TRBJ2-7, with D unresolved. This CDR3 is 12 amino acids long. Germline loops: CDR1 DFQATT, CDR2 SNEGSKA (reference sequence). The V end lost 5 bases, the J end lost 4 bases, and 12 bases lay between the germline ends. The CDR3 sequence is CSAARLGYEQYF. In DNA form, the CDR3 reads TGCAGTGCTGCCAGGCTAGGGTACGAGCAGTACTTC.

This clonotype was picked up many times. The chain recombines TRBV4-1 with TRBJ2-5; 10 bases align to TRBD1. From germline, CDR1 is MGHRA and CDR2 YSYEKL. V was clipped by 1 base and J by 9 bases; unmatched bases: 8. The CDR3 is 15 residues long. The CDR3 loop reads CASSQGQGAQRAQYF. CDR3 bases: TGCGCCAGCAGCCAAGGACAGGGGGCGCAACGGGCCCAGTACTTC.

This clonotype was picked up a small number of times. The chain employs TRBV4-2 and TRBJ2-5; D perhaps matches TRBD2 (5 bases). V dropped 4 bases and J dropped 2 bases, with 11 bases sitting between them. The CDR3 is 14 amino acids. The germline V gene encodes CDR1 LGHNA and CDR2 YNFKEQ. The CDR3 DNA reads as TGTGCCAGCAGCCCGTCTGAGGGTCAAGAGACCCAGTACTTC. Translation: CASSPSEGQETQYF.

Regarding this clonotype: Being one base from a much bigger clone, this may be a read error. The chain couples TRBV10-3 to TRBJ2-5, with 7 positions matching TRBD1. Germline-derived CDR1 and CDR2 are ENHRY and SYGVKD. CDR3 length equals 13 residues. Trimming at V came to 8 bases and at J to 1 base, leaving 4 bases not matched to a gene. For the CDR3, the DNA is TGTGCCATCGCGGCAGGGGGCCAAGAGACCCAGTACTTC. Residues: CAIAAGGQETQYF.

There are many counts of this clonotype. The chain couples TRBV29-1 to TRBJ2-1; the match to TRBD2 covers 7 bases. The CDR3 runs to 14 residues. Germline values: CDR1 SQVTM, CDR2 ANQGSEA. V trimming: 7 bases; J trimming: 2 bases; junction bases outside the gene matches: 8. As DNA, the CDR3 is TGCAGCGGGCAGCGGGACCGAACCTACAATGAGCAGTTCTTC. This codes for CSGQRDRTYNEQFF.

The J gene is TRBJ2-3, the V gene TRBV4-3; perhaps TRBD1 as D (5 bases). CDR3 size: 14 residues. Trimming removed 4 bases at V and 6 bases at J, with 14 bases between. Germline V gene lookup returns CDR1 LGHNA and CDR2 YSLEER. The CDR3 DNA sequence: TGCGCCAGCAGCCCCGGACAACTCCTCGATACGCAGTATTTT. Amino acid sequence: CASSPGQLLDTQYF.

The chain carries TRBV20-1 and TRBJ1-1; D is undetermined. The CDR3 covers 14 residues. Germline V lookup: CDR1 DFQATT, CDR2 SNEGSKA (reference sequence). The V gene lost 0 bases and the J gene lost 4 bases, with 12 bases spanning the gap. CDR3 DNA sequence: TGCAGTGCTAGAGAAACGGCCCGGGTCACTGAAGCTTTCTTT. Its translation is CSARETARVTEAFF.

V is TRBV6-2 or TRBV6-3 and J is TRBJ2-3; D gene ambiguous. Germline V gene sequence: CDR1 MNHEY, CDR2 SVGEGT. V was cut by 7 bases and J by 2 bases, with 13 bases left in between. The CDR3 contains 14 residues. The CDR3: CASTMEFFTDTQYF. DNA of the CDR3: TGTGCCAGCACTATGGAATTTTTCACAGATACGCAGTATTTT.

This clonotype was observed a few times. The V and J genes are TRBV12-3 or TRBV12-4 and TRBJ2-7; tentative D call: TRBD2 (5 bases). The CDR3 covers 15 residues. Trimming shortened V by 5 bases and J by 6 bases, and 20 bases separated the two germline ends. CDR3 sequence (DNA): TGTGCCAGCAGTACATCGGACCAGCGGTTGGGCGAGCAGTACTTC. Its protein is CASSTSDQRLGEQYF.

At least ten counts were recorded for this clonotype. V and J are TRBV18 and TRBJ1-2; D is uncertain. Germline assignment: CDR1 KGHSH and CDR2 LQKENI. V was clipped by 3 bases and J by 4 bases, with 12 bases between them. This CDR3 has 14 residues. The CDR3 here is CASSPSAEVYGYTF. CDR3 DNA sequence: TGTGCCAGCTCACCTTCGGCAGAGGTCTATGGCTACACCTTC. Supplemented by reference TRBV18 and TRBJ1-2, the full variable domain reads NAGVMQNPRHLVRRRGQEARLRCSPMKGHSHVYWYRQLPEEGLKFMVYLQKENIIDESGMPKERFSAEFPKEGPSILRIQQVVRGDSAAYFCASSPSAEVYGYTFGSGTRLTVV.

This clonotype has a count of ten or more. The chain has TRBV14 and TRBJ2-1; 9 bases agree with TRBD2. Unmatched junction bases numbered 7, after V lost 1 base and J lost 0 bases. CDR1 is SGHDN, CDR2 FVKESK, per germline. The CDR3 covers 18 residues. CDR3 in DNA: TGTGCCAGCAGCCAAGGAGGAGCGGGAGGCAGCTCCTACAATGAGCAGTTCTTC. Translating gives CASSQGGAGGSSYNEQFF.

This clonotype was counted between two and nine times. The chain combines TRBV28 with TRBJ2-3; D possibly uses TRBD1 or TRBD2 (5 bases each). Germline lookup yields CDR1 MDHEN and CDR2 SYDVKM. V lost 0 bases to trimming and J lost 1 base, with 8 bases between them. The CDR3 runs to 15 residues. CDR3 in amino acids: CASSLWGDRTDTQYF. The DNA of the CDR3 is TGTGCCAGCAGTTTATGGGGGGATCGCACAGATACGCAGTATTTT.

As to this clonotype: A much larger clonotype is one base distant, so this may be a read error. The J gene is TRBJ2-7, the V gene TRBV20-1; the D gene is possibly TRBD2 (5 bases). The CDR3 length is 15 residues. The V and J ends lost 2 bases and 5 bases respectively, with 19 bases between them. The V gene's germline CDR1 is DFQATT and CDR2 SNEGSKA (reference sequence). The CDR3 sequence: CSARWRGRWLDEQYF. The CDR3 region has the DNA TGCAGTGCTAGATGGCGCGGGCGTTGGTTGGACGAGCAGTACTTC.

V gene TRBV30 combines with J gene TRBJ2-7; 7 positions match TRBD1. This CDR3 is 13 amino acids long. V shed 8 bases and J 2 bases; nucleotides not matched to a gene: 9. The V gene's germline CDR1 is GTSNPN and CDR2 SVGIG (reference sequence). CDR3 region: CAGDRVGAYEQYF. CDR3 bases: TGTGCCGGCGACAGGGTGGGGGCCTACGAGCAGTACTTC. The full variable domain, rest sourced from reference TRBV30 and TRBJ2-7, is SQTIHQWPATLVQPVGSPLSLECTVEGTSNPNLYWYRQAAGRGLQLLFYSVGIGQISSEVPQNLSASRPQDRQFILSSKKLLLSDSGFYLCAGDRVGAYEQYFGPGTRLTVT.

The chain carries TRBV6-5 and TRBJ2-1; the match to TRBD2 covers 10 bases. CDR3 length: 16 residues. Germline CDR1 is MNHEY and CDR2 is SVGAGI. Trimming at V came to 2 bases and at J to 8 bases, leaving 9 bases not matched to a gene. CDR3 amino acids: CASSYGGASGSYEQFF. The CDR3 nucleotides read TGTGCCAGCAGTTACGGGGGTGCTAGCGGGAGCTATGAGCAGTTCTTC.